The 31 T cell receptor beta chains below were found in one sample sequenced in a study of cytomegalovirus exposure and HLA in healthy donors. Sequenced by immunoSEQ multiplex PCR; TCRdb stores in-frame clones only, minus some. The sample yields about 130,000 clones, 70% to 90% seen once. The specimen sequenced was PBMCs. These receptors came from a woman aged 25 to 39 in good health and CMV-seropositive.

This chain links TRBV19 with TRBJ1-5; 7 nucleotides align to TRBD1. The CDR3 loop spans 16 amino acids. Losses at the gene ends were 5 bases for V and 4 bases for J; bases not matched to a gene: 11. Per germline, CDR1 LNHDA and CDR2 SQIVND (reference sequence). CDR3 sequence (DNA): TGTGCCAGTAGTCCGCAGGGGGGATGGGAGAATCAGCCCCAGCATTTT. As protein: CASSPQGGWENQPQHF.

The CDR3 loop reads CASSLGLGQHNEQFF. CDR3 DNA: TGTGCCAGCAGCCTGGGTCTAGGTCAACACAATGAGCAGTTCTTC. The chain is built from TRBV5-6 and TRBJ2-1; D gene ambiguous. Germline-derived CDR1 and CDR2 are SGHDT and YYEEEE. V lost 4 bases to trimming and J lost 5 bases, with 16 bases between them. CDR3 length: 15 residues.

This sequence joins TRBV2 and TRBJ1-4; D gene unclear. CDR1 and CDR2 (germline): SNHLY, FYNNEI. Trimming stripped 5 bases from V and 2 bases from J, with 3 bases between. The CDR3 contains 12 residues. The CDR3 coding sequence is TGTGCCAGCAGTCGGACTAATGAAAAACTGTTTTTT. Protein sequence: CASSRTNEKLFF.

The gene calls are TRBV7-2 and TRBJ1-1; maybe TRBD1 (5 bases). Germline CDR1 is SGHTA and CDR2 is FQGNSA. There are 13 residues in the CDR3. V lost 6 bases and J lost 5, with 13 bases in between. CDR3 in amino acids: CASSLARGTEAFF. The CDR3 coding sequence is TGTGCCAGCAGTCTCGCCCGGGGGACTGAAGCTTTCTTT.

This chain links TRBV7-2 with TRBJ2-3; TRBD2 is a possible D gene (6 bases). The CDR3 contains 14 residues. CDR1 SGHTA and CDR2 FQGNSA come from the germline V gene. V lost 5 bases, J lost 6 bases, and 15 bases lay in between. The CDR3 DNA is TGTGCCAGCAGCCGGGACTCTGGCGGGGATACGCAGTATTTT. Translated: CASSRDSGGDTQYF.

The chain links TRBV5-1 to TRBJ2-3, with 13 bases identical to TRBD2. CDR1 and CDR2 (germline): SGHRS, YFSETQ. J was trimmed by 4 bases and V by 0 bases; bases with no gene match: 11. The CDR3 runs to 19 residues. The CDR3 protein is CASSLAGILAGGYPDTQYF. The CDR3, as DNA: TGCGCCAGCAGCTTGGCTGGTATACTAGCGGGGGGGTACCCAGATACGCAGTATTTT.

The V call is TRBV4-1, the J call TRBJ2-3, with 12 nucleotides matching TRBD1. With 1 base clipped from V and 5 bases from J, the junction kept 10 bases outside the gene matches. Germline V lookup: CDR1 MGHRA, CDR2 YSYEKL. The CDR3 totals 18 residues. The CDR3 nucleotides read TGCGCCAGCAGCCAAGGGCGACCGGGACAGGGGGCTGGAGATACGCAGTATTTT. It translates to CASSQGRPGQGAGDTQYF.

The chain couples TRBV5-1 to TRBJ2-1; TRBD1 agrees at 7 bases. The germline CDR1 and CDR2 sequences are SGHRS and YFSETQ. This CDR3 comprises 15 residues. J gave up 9 bases and V 0 bases, and 9 bases lay outside the gene matches. Here the CDR3 reads CASSLGQGVIGEQFF. CDR3 coding DNA: TGCGCCAGCAGCTTGGGACAGGGAGTGATAGGTGAGCAGTTCTTC.

The V gene is TRBV5-1, the J gene TRBJ1-2; D is perhaps TRBD1 (5 bases). V shed 1 base and J shed 4 bases, with 11 bases lying between them. Germline V gene data show CDR1 as SGHRS and CDR2 as YFSETQ. This CDR3 region has 14 residues. Here the CDR3 reads CASSLLPGGYGYTF. CDR3 bases: TGCGCCAGCAGCTTGCTCCCCGGGGGCTATGGCTACACCTTC.

The rearrangement uses TRBV2 and TRBJ1-2; TRBD1 matches at 9 bases. V shed 7 bases and J 3 bases; nucleotides not matched to a gene: 12. In germline, CDR1 is SNHLY, CDR2 FYNNEI. CDR3 size: 16 residues. Here the CDR3 reads CASNLGTGIVDYGYTF. CDR3 nucleotides: TGTGCCAGCAACCTAGGGACAGGGATTGTTGACTATGGCTACACCTTC.

The rearrangement uses TRBV6-5 and TRBJ2-1; possible D gene TRBD2, 6 bases. The germline CDR1 and CDR2 sequences are MNHEY and SVGAGI. Trimming left V 6 bases short and J 5 bases short, with 11 bases between. The length of the CDR3 is 13 residues. CDR3 bases: TGTGCCAGCAGAACCGGGGGAAACAATGAGCAGTTCTTC. Encoded protein: CASRTGGNNEQFF.

The chain combines TRBV7-8 with TRBJ1-6; 7 bases are a match to TRBD1. In germline, CDR1 is SGHVS, CDR2 FQNEAQ. This CDR3 comprises 13 residues. Unmatched junction bases numbered 2, after V lost 5 bases and J lost 7 bases. The CDR3 nucleotides are TGTGCCAGCAGCGAGACAGGGAATTCACCCCTCCACTTT. Translating gives CASSETGNSPLHF.

This rearrangement joins TRBV10-3 to TRBJ2-3; 7 bases fit TRBD1. The CDR3 has 13 residues. Germline CDR1 and CDR2: ENHRY and SYGVKD. The V gene end was trimmed by 8 bases and the J gene end by 4 bases; junction bases not matched to a gene: 6. The CDR3 nucleotides read TGTGCCATCCAGGGGACAGCATCAGATACGCAGTATTTT. Protein: CAIQGTASDTQYF.

V gene TRBV28 combines with J gene TRBJ2-5, with D possibly being TRBD2 (7 bases). The V gene lost 1 base and the J gene lost 2 bases, with 17 bases spanning the gap. The CDR3 is made up of 17 amino acids. Per germline, CDR1 MDHEN and CDR2 SYDVKM. CDR3 nucleotides: TGTGCCAGCAGTTTATCCGCTCGGGGGGCGAGGCAAGAGACCCAGTACTTC. Its protein product is CASSLSARGARQETQYF.

In this sample, this clone turned up once. The chain has TRBV2 and TRBJ2-1, with no clear D. Germline V gives CDR1 SNHLY, CDR2 FYNNEI. The CDR3 consists of 13 residues. Trimming removed 6 bases at V and 2 bases at J, with 8 bases between. In DNA, the CDR3 is TGTGCCAGCAGCGACAATCCCTACAATGAGCAGTTCTTC. Translating gives CASSDNPYNEQFF.

A single count supports this clone. The V and J genes are TRBV19 and TRBJ1-1; D is uncertain. The V gene lost 7 bases and the J gene lost 5 bases, with 5 bases spanning the gap. The CDR3 consists of 10 residues. Germline V CDR1 and CDR2: LNHDA, SQIVND (reference sequence). The CDR3 region has the DNA TGTGCCAGTATCCAGACTGAAGCTTTCTTT. Translated, it gives CASIQTEAFF.

This clone was observed a single time. The chain recombines TRBV19 with TRBJ1-5, with 7 bases identical to TRBD1. This CDR3 spans 15 amino acids. Germline CDR1 reads LNHDA; CDR2 reads SQIVND (reference sequence). J lost 4 bases, V lost 4 bases, and 7 bases had no gene match. This CDR3 is CASSTDRVGNQPQHF. The DNA for the CDR3 is TGTGCCAGTAGTACAGACAGGGTGGGGAATCAGCCCCAGCATTTT.

V and J are TRBV4-2 and TRBJ2-1; 8 bases line up with TRBD1. CDR3 length equals 13 residues. CDR1 is LGHNA, CDR2 YNFKEQ, per germline. V lost 4 bases to trimming and J lost 7 bases; unmatched junction nucleotides: 3. CDR3 in amino acids: CASSPRDRNEQFF. CDR3 sequence (DNA): TGTGCCAGCAGCCCGCGGGACAGGAATGAGCAGTTCTTC.

CDR3 region: CATSGTSGSRSKNIQYF. The CDR3 DNA reads TGTGCCACGTCCGGGACTAGCGGGAGTAGGAGCAAAAACATTCAGTACTTC. V gene TRBV2 combines with J gene TRBJ2-4; 14 bases align to TRBD2. This CDR3 contains 17 residues. The germline V gene encodes CDR1 SNHLY and CDR2 FYNNEI. V trimming: 10 bases; J trimming: 3 bases; junction bases outside the gene matches: 11.

The chain has TRBV5-1 and TRBJ1-1; maybe TRBD1 (6 bases). Per the germline V gene, CDR1 is SGHRS and CDR2 is YFSETQ. CDR3 length: 17 residues. V was clipped by 4 bases and J by 0 bases, with 19 bases between them. CDR3 region: CASSNGAQGVVNTEAFF. The CDR3 region has the DNA TGCGCCAGCAGCAACGGAGCACAGGGTGTTGTGAACACTGAAGCTTTCTTT.

The genes are TRBV18 and TRBJ1-5; D unclear. The CDR3 spans 15 residues. V was pared by 0 bases and J by 0 bases, with 6 bases between. CDR1 and CDR2 (germline): KGHSH, LQKENI. This chain's CDR3 is CASSPPSGSNQPQHF. CDR3 nucleotides: TGTGCCAGCTCACCACCGTCAGGTAGCAATCAGCCCCAGCATTTT.

This rearrangement joins TRBV5-5 to TRBJ2-7; D perhaps matches TRBD2 (5 bases). Germline V CDR1 and CDR2: SGHKS, YYEKEE (reference sequence). The CDR3 is 13 amino acids. V was clipped by 7 bases and J by 0 bases, with 11 bases between them. The CDR3 is CASHGGPSYEQYF. In nucleotides, the CDR3 is TGTGCCAGCCACGGAGGTCCCTCCTACGAGCAGTACTTC.

The CDR3 protein is CASRPPRGEETQYF. For the CDR3, the DNA is TGTGCCAGCAGACCTCCCAGGGGCGAAGAGACCCAGTACTTC. This chain uses TRBV6-5 with TRBJ2-5; possible D gene TRBD1, 6 bases. This CDR3 has 14 residues. V was clipped by 6 bases and J by 3 bases, with 14 bases between them. Germline CDR1 is MNHEY and CDR2 is SVGAGI.

Details on this clone: Mismatch with germline at one junction end may stem from a read error. This chain joins TRBV7-7 and TRBJ2-7; 8 nucleotides align to TRBD1. Germline CDR1 and CDR2: SSHAT and FNYEAQ (reference sequence). This CDR3 has 15 residues. The CDR3 reads CASSPGTGTGYEQYF. The CDR3 region has the DNA TGTGCTAGCAGCCCCGGGACCGGGACAGGCTACGAGCAGTACTTC.

The V and J genes are TRBV4-1 and TRBJ2-1, with 10 bases aligning to TRBD2. Germline loops: CDR1 MGHRA, CDR2 YSYEKL. This CDR3 region has 15 residues. J lost 4 bases, V lost 6 bases, and 6 bases had no gene match. As DNA, the CDR3 is TGCGCCAGCAGTTCTTGGGGACTAGCGTACAATGAGCAGTTCTTC. Amino acid sequence: CASSSWGLAYNEQFF.

V usage is TRBV2 and J usage is TRBJ1-1, with no clear D. The CDR3 loop spans 13 amino acids. V lost 4 bases and J 4 bases, leaving 10 bases between the germline ends. The germline CDR1 and CDR2 sequences are SNHLY and FYNNEI. The CDR3, as DNA: TGTGCCAGCAGTGTGGAGGACGGCACTGAAGCTTTCTTT. Translating gives CASSVEDGTEAFF.

The V gene is TRBV4-1, the J gene TRBJ2-5, with 15 bases matching TRBD2. Germline CDR1 and CDR2: MGHRA and YSYEKL. The V segment lost 6 bases and the J segment 5 bases; nucleotides outside the gene matches: 7. The CDR3 extends over 16 amino acids. The CDR3 loop reads CASSLGLAGGPETQYF. CDR3 in DNA: TGCGCCAGCAGTCTAGGACTAGCGGGAGGGCCGGAGACCCAGTACTTC.

The CDR3 region has the DNA TGTGCCAGCAGTCTCCTCAGGGGTGGGCCCGAGACCCAGTACTTC. It specifies CASSLLRGGPETQYF. This chain connects TRBV28 to TRBJ2-5, with D possibly matching TRBD1 (6 bases). Germline values: CDR1 MDHEN, CDR2 SYDVKM. The CDR3 spans 15 residues. V dropped 5 bases and J dropped 5 bases, with 18 bases sitting between them.

The chain carries TRBV5-6 and TRBJ2-7; TRBD1 agrees at 9 bases. CDR1 and CDR2 (germline): SGHDT, YYEEEE. V trimming: 4 bases; J trimming: 6 bases; junction bases outside the gene matches: 14. This CDR3 is built from 16 residues. This CDR3 is CASSEAEQGARGEQYF. The CDR3 region has the DNA TGTGCCAGCAGCGAGGCCGAACAGGGGGCGCGGGGCGAGCAGTACTTC.

The J gene is TRBJ1-2, the V gene TRBV6-5, with unresolved D. V lost 8 bases to trimming and J lost 4 bases, with 20 bases between them. Germline CDR1 and CDR2: MNHEY and SVGAGI. CDR3 size: 15 residues. In DNA form, the CDR3 reads TGTGCCAGCTCAAACGGGAGGGCATCGGTCTATGGCTACACCTTC. It codes for CASSNGRASVYGYTF.

The chain couples TRBV27 to TRBJ2-3; tentatively, D is TRBD2 (5 bases). The CDR3 contains 11 residues. Trimming removed 6 bases at V and 11 bases at J, with 12 bases between. Germline CDR1 and CDR2: MNHEY and SMNVEV (reference sequence). The CDR3 here is CASRYGIRQYF. DNA of the CDR3: TGTGCCAGCAGATACGGGATCCGGCAGTATTTT.